The clone carrying this T cell receptor beta chain was detected only once. The antigen remains undetermined. The data were obtained in a study of radiotherapy plus CTLA-4 blockade in lung cancer. Study-level background: Objective responses were documented in around a sixth of patients, with disease control in about 31%. Points from the study as a whole: Early blood T cell clone changes and increased post-radiation serum interferon-beta were reportedly the strongest response predictors. In blood, TCR clones derived from the tumor expanded after radiotherapy plus ipilimumab.

Clones were read by immunoSEQ multiplex PCR, and TCRdb kept only the in-frame ones, dropping some. The repertoire holds about 36,000 clones, approximately 85% seen once, with about 6% in the top ten. Chemo-refractory metastatic non-small-cell lung cancer patients received focal radiation with ipilimumab CTLA-4 blockade. Germline V gene lookup returns CDR1 WNHNN and CDR2 SYGVQD (reference sequence). V dropped 8 bases and J dropped 3; count of bases not matched to a gene: 2. CDR3 length: 12 amino acids. The V gene is TRBV10-1, the J gene TRBJ2-7, with TRBD1 matching over 9 bases. This material consisted of peripheral blood, taken from a patient treated with radiotherapy plus ipilimumab. The TCR sequence derives from a human donor with non-small cell lung cancer who had stable disease on radiotherapy plus ipilimumab. DNA of the CDR3: TGCGCCAGCGGGGACAGGGTCTACGAGCAGTACTTC. It specifies CASGDRVYEQYF.